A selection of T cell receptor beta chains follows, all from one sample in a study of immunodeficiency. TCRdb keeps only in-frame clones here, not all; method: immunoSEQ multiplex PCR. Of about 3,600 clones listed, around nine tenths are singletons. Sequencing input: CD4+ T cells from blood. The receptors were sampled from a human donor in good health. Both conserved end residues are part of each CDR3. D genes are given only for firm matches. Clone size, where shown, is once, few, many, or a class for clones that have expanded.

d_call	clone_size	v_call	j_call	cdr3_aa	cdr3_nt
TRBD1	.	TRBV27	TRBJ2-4	CASSSKSQGPIAKNIQYF	TGTGCCAGCAGTTCCAAGTCACAGGGGCCAATAGCCAAAAACATTCAGTACTTC
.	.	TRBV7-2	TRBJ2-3	CASRSGLGTDTQYF	TGTGCCAGCAGATCCGGGTTGGGCACAGATACGCAGTATTTT
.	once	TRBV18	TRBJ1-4	CASSPLRAENDEKLFF	TGTGCCAGCTCACCCCTTCGGGCGGAAAACGATGAAAAACTGTTTTTT
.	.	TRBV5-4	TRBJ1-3	CASSLAVGQSAGNTIYF	TGTGCCAGCAGCTTGGCCGTAGGACAGTCTGCTGGAAACACCATATATTTT
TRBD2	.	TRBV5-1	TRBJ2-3	CASSSESGRAADTQYF	TGCGCCAGCAGCTCGGAAAGCGGGAGGGCAGCAGATACGCAGTATTTT
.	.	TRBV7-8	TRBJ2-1	CASSVGGRRVEQFF	TGTGCCAGCAGCGTCGGGGGGCGAAGGGTCGAGCAGTTCTTC
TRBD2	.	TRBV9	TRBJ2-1	CASSVEGTSLNEQFF	TGTGCCAGCAGCGTAGAAGGGACTAGTCTCAATGAGCAGTTCTTC
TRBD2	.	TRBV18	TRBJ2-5	CASSSLAGPQETQYF	TGTGCCAGCTCATCCCTAGCGGGCCCCCAAGAGACCCAGTACTTC
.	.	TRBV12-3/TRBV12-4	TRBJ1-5	CASMRGVEPQHF	TGTGCCAGCATGAGGGGGGTTGAGCCCCAGCATTTT
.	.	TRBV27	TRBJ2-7	CASSLRPPDTYEQYF	TGTGCCAGCAGTTTAAGGCCCCCGGACACTTACGAGCAGTACTTC
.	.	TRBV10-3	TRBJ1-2	CAISKGGNYGYTF	TGTGCCATCAGTAAGGGTGGTAACTATGGCTACACCTTC
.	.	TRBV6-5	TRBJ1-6	CASSYAGSRDSPLHF	TGTGCCAGCAGTTACGCCGGGAGCCGGGATTCACCCCTCCACTTT
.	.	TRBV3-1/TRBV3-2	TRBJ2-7	CASSQDGLTYEQYF	TGTGCCAGCAGCCAAGATGGCCTAACCTACGAGCAGTACTTC
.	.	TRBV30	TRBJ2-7	CAWSGTVRNEQYF	TGTGCCTGGAGTGGGACGGTTCGGAACGAGCAGTACTTC
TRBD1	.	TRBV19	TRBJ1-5	CASSRPAGGAYQPQHF	TGTGCCAGTAGCCGACCCGCAGGGGGCGCGTATCAGCCCCAGCATTTT
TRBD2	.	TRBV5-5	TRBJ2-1	CASSLTPLAGAFEQFF	TGTGCCAGCAGCTTAACTCCGCTAGCGGGAGCATTTGAGCAGTTCTTC
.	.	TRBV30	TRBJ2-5	CAWSRRSQETQYF	TGTGCCTGGAGTCGACGCAGCCAAGAGACCCAGTACTTC
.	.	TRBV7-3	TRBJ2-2	CASSLEQHGELFF	TGTGCCAGCAGCTTAGAACAGCACGGGGAGCTGTTTTTT
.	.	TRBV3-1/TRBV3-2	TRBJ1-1	CASSQVTLGQSTGDTEAFF	TGTGCCAGCAGCCAAGTCACCCTAGGACAGTCTACGGGGGACACTGAAGCTTTCTTT
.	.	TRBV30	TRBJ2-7	CAWTGSRVGSYEQYF	TGTGCCTGGACCGGCTCCAGGGTTGGGTCCTACGAGCAGTACTTC